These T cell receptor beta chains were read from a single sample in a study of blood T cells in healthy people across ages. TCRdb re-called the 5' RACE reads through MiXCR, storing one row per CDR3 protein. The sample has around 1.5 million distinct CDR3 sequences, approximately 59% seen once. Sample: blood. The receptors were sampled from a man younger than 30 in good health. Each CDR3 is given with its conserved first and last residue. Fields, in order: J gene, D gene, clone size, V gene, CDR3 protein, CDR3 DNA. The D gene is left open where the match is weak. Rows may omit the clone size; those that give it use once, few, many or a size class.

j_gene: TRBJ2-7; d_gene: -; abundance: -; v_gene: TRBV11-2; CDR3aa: CASTHPGSSYEQYF; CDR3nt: TGTGCCAGCACCCACCCCGGGAGCTCCTACGAGCAGTACTTC
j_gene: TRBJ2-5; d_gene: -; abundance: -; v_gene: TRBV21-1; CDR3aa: CASSSGQQRYQETQYF; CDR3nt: TGTGCCAGCAGCTCCGGACAGCAACGGTACCAAGAGACCCAGTACTTC
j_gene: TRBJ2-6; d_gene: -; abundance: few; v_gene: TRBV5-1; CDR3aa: CASSQGIPSGANVLTF; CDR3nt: TGCGCCAGCAGCCAGGGTATTCCCTCTGGGGCCAACGTCCTGACTTTC
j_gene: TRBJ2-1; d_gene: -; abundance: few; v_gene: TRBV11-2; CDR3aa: CASGHPNDEQFF; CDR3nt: TGTGCCAGCGGCCACCCCAATGATGAGCAGTTCTTC
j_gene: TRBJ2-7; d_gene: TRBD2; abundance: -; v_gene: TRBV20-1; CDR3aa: CSALAGGISYEQYF; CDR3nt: TGCAGTGCTCTAGCGGGGGGTATATCCTACGAGCAGTACTTC
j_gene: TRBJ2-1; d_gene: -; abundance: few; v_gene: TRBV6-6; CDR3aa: CASSNNQVNEQFF; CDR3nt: TGTGCCAGCAGTAATAACCAGGTGAATGAGCAGTTCTTC
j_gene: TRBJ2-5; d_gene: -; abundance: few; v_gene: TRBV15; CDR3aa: CATSRSRQQETQYF; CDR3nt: TGTGCCACCAGCAGATCAAGACAGCAAGAGACCCAGTACTTC
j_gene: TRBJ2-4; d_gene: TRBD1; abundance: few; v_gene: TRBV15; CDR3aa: CATSRPSWTGSTIQYF; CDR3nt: TGTGCCACCAGCAGACCGTCCTGGACAGGGTCGACCATTCAGTACTTC
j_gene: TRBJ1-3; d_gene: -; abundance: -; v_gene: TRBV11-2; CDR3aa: CASGGLKGAGNTIYF; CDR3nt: TGTGCCAGCGGGGGATTGAAAGGGGCTGGAAACACCATATATTTT
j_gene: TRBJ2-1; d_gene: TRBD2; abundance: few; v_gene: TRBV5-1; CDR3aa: CASSWATSSGDLFF; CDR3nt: TGCGCCAGCAGCTGGGCGACGTCTAGCGGGGATCTGTTCTTC
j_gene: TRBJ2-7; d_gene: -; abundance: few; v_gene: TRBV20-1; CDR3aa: CSAKSGDHSYEQYF; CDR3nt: TGCAGTGCTAAGTCCGGGGACCACTCCTACGAGCAGTACTTC
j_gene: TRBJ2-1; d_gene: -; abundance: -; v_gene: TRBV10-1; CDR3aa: CATSANRAYNEQFF; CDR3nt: TGCGCCACCAGCGCAAACAGAGCCTACAATGAGCAGTTCTTC
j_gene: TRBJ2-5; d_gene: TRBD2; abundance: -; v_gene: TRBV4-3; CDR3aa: CASSQDWIAGGQETQYF; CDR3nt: TGCGCCAGCAGCCAAGATTGGATAGCGGGGGGGCAAGAGACCCAGTACTTC
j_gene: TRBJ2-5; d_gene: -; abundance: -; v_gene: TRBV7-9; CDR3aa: CASGSTHGQKETQYF; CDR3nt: TGTGCCAGCGGCTCGACCCACGGACAGAAAGAGACCCAGTACTTC
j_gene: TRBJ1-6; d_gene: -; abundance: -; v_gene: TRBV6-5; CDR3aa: CASTYRENSPLHF; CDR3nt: TGTGCCAGCACCTACAGAGAAAATTCACCCCTCCACTTT
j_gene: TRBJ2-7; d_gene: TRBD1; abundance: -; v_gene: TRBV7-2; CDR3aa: CASSSPGQGLSYEQYF; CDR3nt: TGTGCCAGCAGCTCGCCCGGACAGGGACTCTCCTACGAGCAGTACTTC